This is a list of T cell receptor beta chains from one sample in a study of blood T cell repertoires in COVID-19. Assay: immunoSEQ multiplex PCR; the TCRdb copy retains only in-frame clones and omits some. The data show 250,000 or so clones, with approximately 89% seen just once and approximately 2.4% held by the top ten. Sequencing was carried out using PBMCs or T cells enriched from blood (not recorded which). The origin of the receptors is a woman between 18 and 29 years old who had recovered from COVID-19. Each CDR3 is given with its conserved first and last residue. A D gene is named only where the DNA matches it firmly. Expanded clones get a size class; other rows say once, few or many, or leave the size out.

>NA|TRBJ1-2|NA|TRBV12-3/TRBV12-4
CASSRTANYGYTF
TGTGCCAGCAGCAGGACAGCCAACTATGGCTACACCTTC
>few|TRBJ2-7|TRBD1|TRBV2
CASGGSGTGGDEQYF
TGTGCCAGCGGGGGCTCCGGGACAGGGGGCGACGAGCAGTACTTC
>few|TRBJ2-7|TRBD1|TRBV5-4
CASSLDRGQTYEQYF
TGTGCCAGCAGCTTAGACAGGGGACAGACCTACGAGCAGTACTTC
>NA|TRBJ1-1|NA|TRBV27
CASSLTGNAEAFF
TGTGCCAGCAGTTTAACAGGGAACGCTGAAGCTTTCTTT
>once|TRBJ2-1|NA|TRBV14
CATHDRRPYNEQFF
TGTGCCACCCACGACAGGCGACCCTACAATGAGCAGTTCTTC
>NA|TRBJ2-5|NA|TRBV4-3
CASSQSRDCFGVETQYF
TGCGCCAGCAGCCAGTCCCGGGACTGCTTTGGAGTAGAGACCCAGTACTTC
>few|TRBJ2-7|TRBD1|TRBV5-6
CASSRDRREQYF
TGTGCCAGCAGCCGGGACAGGCGGGAGCAGTACTTC
>few|TRBJ2-1|TRBD2|TRBV6-1
CASSEGTSGSNEQFF
TGTGCCAGCAGTGAAGGGACTAGCGGGAGCAATGAGCAGTTCTTC
>NA|TRBJ2-3|NA|TRBV27
CASTEGDSTDTQYF
TGTGCCAGCACCGAGGGGGACAGCACAGATACGCAGTATTTT
>NA|TRBJ1-1|NA|TRBV27
CASSLLKGQAFF
TGTGCCAGCAGTTTATTAAAGGGGCAAGCTTTCTTT